This passage covers 27 T cell receptor beta chains from one sample sequenced in a study of CD8+CD57+ T cells in acquired aplastic anemia. Using genomic DNA as the template, TCR beta VDJ and CDR3 profiling was carried out. TCRdb independently ran MiXCR on the reads; one entry per CDR3 protein. The data contain about 220,000 distinct CDR3 sequences, about a third of them seen just once; the ten biggest clones take up 1.1%. The source material was sorted CD4+, CD8+, or CD8+CD57+ T cells (not recorded which) from PBMCs. The receptors derive from a human donor in good health, serving as a control.

The chain carries TRBV6-1 and TRBJ2-1; perhaps TRBD1 as D (5 bases). This CDR3 has 16 amino acids. Deletions cut 4 bases from V and 5 bases from J, with 18 bases between. Germline V gene lookup returns CDR1 MNHNS and CDR2 SASEGT. DNA of the CDR3: TGTGCCAGCAGTGGGACAACCCAAAAGAATGACAATGAGCAGTTCTTC. This sequence encodes CASSGTTQKNDNEQFF.

Concerning this clonotype: A read error may account for a junction end that differs from germline. The rearrangement uses TRBV15 and TRBJ2-1; 9 positions match TRBD1. The CDR3 spans 16 residues. CDR1 LNHNV and CDR2 YYDKDF come from the germline V gene (reference sequence). The CDR3 bases are TGTGCCGCCAGCAGCTTGCGGGACAGGGCCTACAATGAGCAGTTCTTC. Translating it yields CAASSLRDRAYNEQFF.

This clonotype turned up a few times. As DNA, the CDR3 is TGTGCCAGCAGCTTCGGGGGCGCGGGTGAAGCTTTCTTT. Translating gives CASSFGGAGEAFF. This chain joins TRBV11-3 and TRBJ1-1; tentatively, D is TRBD1 (6 bases). The CDR3 spans 13 residues. Trimming pared 3 bases from V and 7 bases from J, leaving 12 bases between. Germline CDR1 SGHNT, CDR2 YENEEA.

The genes are TRBV4-2 and TRBJ2-6; no definite D call. V lost 1 base to trimming and J lost 0 bases, with 7 bases between them. The CDR3 spans 16 residues. Germline CDR1 LGHNA, CDR2 YNFKEQ. The CDR3 reads CASSQASASGANVLTF. CDR3 bases: TGTGCCAGCAGCCAAGCTTCAGCCTCTGGGGCCAACGTCCTGACTTTC.

The gene calls are TRBV9 and TRBJ2-1; possibly TRBD2 for D (6 bases). Germline CDR1 SGDLS, CDR2 YYNGEE. This CDR3 is 15 amino acids long. Trimming took 0 bases from V and 5 from J, leaving 12 bases between them. Here the CDR3 reads CASSVGGSGNNEQFF. For the CDR3, the DNA is TGTGCCAGCAGCGTAGGGGGTAGCGGCAACAATGAGCAGTTCTTC.

This clonotype has ten or more counts. This chain joins TRBV7-2 and TRBJ1-1; 8 bases align to TRBD1. The CDR3 is made up of 15 amino acids. Looked up from germline, CDR1 is SGHTA and CDR2 is FQGNSA. V gave up 4 bases and J gave up 6 bases; unmatched junction bases: 10. The CDR3 protein is CASSSQGAHVAEAFF. In nucleotides, the CDR3 is TGTGCCAGCAGCTCTCAGGGGGCTCACGTAGCTGAAGCTTTCTTT.

The V and J genes are TRBV19 and TRBJ1-4; a weak D match, TRBD1 (5 bases). This CDR3 contains 14 residues. Germline assignment: CDR1 LNHDA and CDR2 SQIVND (reference sequence). With 6 bases removed from V and 7 bases from J, the gap between germline ends came to 15 bases. The CDR3 here is CASSRVWGSEKLFF. The CDR3 bases are TGTGCCAGTAGCAGGGTGTGGGGGAGTGAAAAACTGTTTTTT.

This chain joins TRBV20-1 and TRBJ2-7, with no clear D. The germline V and J ends were trimmed by 6 bases and 12 bases, with 21 bases remaining between them. The CDR3 is made up of 12 amino acids. Germline values: CDR1 DFQATT, CDR2 SNEGSKA (reference sequence). The CDR3 DNA is TGCAGTGCCAGTAGTAGGGCAGGCGACTGGTACTTC. It is translated as CSASSRAGDWYF.

V is TRBV6-1 and J is TRBJ2-7, with D maybe TRBD2 (7 bases). Germline V gives CDR1 MNHNS, CDR2 SASEGT. V shed 6 bases and J shed 7 bases, with 25 bases lying between them. This CDR3 region has 16 residues. The CDR3 protein is CASRGWRGPGLGEQYF. The CDR3 DNA follows: TGTGCCAGCAGAGGGTGGCGGGGGCCCGGTCTGGGGGAGCAGTACTTC.

This chain's CDR3 is CASSTWGRTFSYEQYF. The CDR3 bases are TGTGCCAGCAGTACTTGGGGCAGGACCTTCTCCTACGAGCAGTACTTC. The chain has TRBV28 and TRBJ2-7, with D perhaps TRBD1 (5 bases). Germline values: CDR1 MDHEN, CDR2 SYDVKM. CDR3 length equals 16 residues. Trimming removed 5 bases from V and 0 bases from J, with 17 bases in between.

On this clonotype itself: This may arise from a read error, as a much more abundant clone is one base away. The chain recombines TRBV11-1 with TRBJ2-5; D tentatively reads TRBD1 or TRBD2 (6 bases each). The V gene's germline CDR1 is SGHAT and CDR2 FQDESV (reference sequence). CDR3 length equals 14 residues. The CDR3 sequence is CASSRGWGAETQCF. The CDR3 nucleotides are TGTGCCAGCAGCCGGGGATGGGGGGCAGAAACCCAGTGCTTC. The full variable domain, its missing parts supplied by reference TRBV11-1 and TRBJ2-5, is EAEVAQSPRYKITEKSQAVAFWCDPISGHATLYWYRQILGQGPELLVQFQDESVVDDSQLPKDRFSAERLKGVDSTLKIQPAELGDSAMYLCASSRGWGAETQCFGPGTRLLVL.

This sequence joins TRBV7-9 and TRBJ1-5, with 9 nucleotides matching TRBD1. With 3 bases clipped from V and 6 bases from J, the junction kept 6 bases outside the gene matches. The CDR3 has 15 residues. Germline loops: CDR1 SEHNR, CDR2 FQNEAQ (reference sequence). DNA of the CDR3: TGTGCCAGCAGCTTCAGTAGGGACAGGGTTCAGCCCCAGCATTTT. Its translation: CASSFSRDRVQPQHF.

This clonotype has a count of ten or more. This chain connects TRBV11-1 to TRBJ2-1; TRBD2 agrees at 13 bases. The CDR3 runs 17 residues. CDR1 and CDR2 from the germline V gene are SGHAT and FQDESV (reference sequence). Unmatched junction bases numbered 8, after V lost 5 bases and J lost 4 bases. CDR3 in DNA: TGTGCCAGCAGCGTTACTAGCGGGAGGGCACGATACAATGAGCAGTTCTTC. Its protein is CASSVTSGRARYNEQFF.

The V call is TRBV29-1, the J call TRBJ2-7; D unresolved. V was shortened by 4 bases and J by 3 bases, with 7 bases between the two germline ends. Germline V gene lookup returns CDR1 SQVTM and CDR2 ANQGSEA. CDR3 length: 11 residues. CDR3 residues: CSVADGYEQYF. In DNA, the CDR3 is TGCAGCGTTGCGGACGGCTACGAGCAGTACTTC.

This clonotype has ten or more counts. This sequence joins TRBV12-3 or TRBV12-4 and TRBJ1-1; 7 bases fit TRBD1. V shed 3 bases and J 8 bases; nucleotides not matched to a gene: 12. There are 15 residues in the CDR3. CDR3: CASSLSLTGYPEAFF. The CDR3 nucleotides are TGTGCCAGCAGTTTGTCCTTGACAGGGTATCCGGAAGCTTTCTTT.

This clonotype was seen a few times. CDR3 amino acids: CSVAGQGGRYEQYF. The CDR3 bases are TGCAGCGTTGCAGGACAGGGGGGCAGGTACGAGCAGTACTTC. V usage is TRBV29-1 and J usage is TRBJ2-7; the match to TRBD1 covers 10 bases. Germline CDR1 and CDR2: SQVTM and ANQGSEA. CDR3 size: 14 residues. V lost 4 bases, J lost 4 bases, and 7 bases stayed unmatched.

This clonotype was seen repeatedly, ten times or more. The chain carries TRBV7-9 and TRBJ2-7; TRBD1 aligns across 7 bases. J was trimmed by 7 bases and V by 1 base; bases with no gene match: 10. CDR1 is SEHNR and CDR2 is FQNEAQ in the germline V gene (reference sequence). This CDR3 has 15 residues. Here the CDR3 reads CASSLVGQTAGEQYF. CDR3 coding DNA: TGTGCCAGCAGCTTAGTGGGACAGACCGCGGGTGAGCAGTACTTC.

The gene calls are TRBV7-9 and TRBJ1-1; D gene unclear. The CDR3 contains 17 residues. From germline, CDR1 is SEHNR and CDR2 FQNEAQ (reference sequence). Trimming removed 0 bases from V and 1 base from J, with 15 bases in between. The CDR3 DNA reads as TGTGCCAGCAGCTTAGCGATTCGGTGGCAGTCGAACACTGAAGCTTTCTTT. Protein product: CASSLAIRWQSNTEAFF.

There are many counts of this clonotype. The chain links TRBV6-1 to TRBJ1-2, with no clear D. Germline CDR1 and CDR2: MNHNS and SASEGT. The V and J ends lost 7 bases and 7 bases respectively, with 16 bases between them. This CDR3 has 13 amino acids. CDR3 region: CASINGPRGGYTF. The CDR3 DNA reads TGTGCCAGCATTAACGGGCCTCGGGGTGGCTACACCTTC.

This clonotype was observed a handful of times. The chain carries TRBV3-1 and TRBJ1-2; no firm D call. V shed 4 bases and J shed 0 bases, with 12 bases lying between them. CDR3 length: 15 residues. Germline CDR1 is LGHDT and CDR2 is YNNKEL (reference sequence). CDR3: CASSLWTKTNYGYTF. The CDR3 DNA is TGTGCCAGCAGCCTCTGGACGAAAACTAACTATGGCTACACCTTC.

In the case of this clonotype: Since no conserved phenylalanine or tryptophan closes the CDR3, a read error is the likely cause. The chain is built from TRBV16 and TRBJ2-6, with TRBD1 matching 9 bases. The length of the CDR3 is 16 residues. Germline loops: CDR1 KGHSY, CDR2 FQNENV. The CDR3: CAGSRTGESGANVLTL. The CDR3 DNA reads as TGTGCCGGCAGCCGGACAGGGGAAAGTGGGGCCAACGTCCTGACTCTC.

The genes are TRBV7-9 and TRBJ1-1; D is possibly TRBD1 (6 bases). This CDR3 has 15 amino acids. V was shortened by 5 bases and J by 3 bases, with 16 bases between the two germline ends. Germline CDR1 is SEHNR and CDR2 is FQNEAQ (reference sequence). The CDR3 region has the DNA TGTGCCAGCAGCGGAGGCAGGGGTCGGTACACTGAAGCTTTCTTT. Protein: CASSGGRGRYTEAFF.

This clonotype was counted between two and nine times. The chain is built from TRBV4-1 and TRBJ2-1, with TRBD2 matching over 11 bases. Germline V lookup: CDR1 MGHRA, CDR2 YSYEKL. With V trimmed by 3 bases and J by 12 bases, 13 bases remained unmatched. The CDR3 loop spans 16 amino acids. The CDR3 reads CASSQIETSGIYVQFF. In DNA form, the CDR3 reads TGCGCCAGCAGCCAGATTGAGACTAGCGGGATTTATGTGCAGTTCTTC.

V usage is TRBV7-3 and J usage is TRBJ2-1; the match to TRBD2 covers 7 bases. V lost 1 base, J lost 1 base, and 4 bases stayed unmatched. Germline V gives CDR1 SGHTA, CDR2 FQGTGA. The CDR3 is 16 amino acids. CDR3 sequence (DNA): TGTGCCAGCAGCTTAAGAAGCGGGGTGTCCTACAATGAGCAGTTCTTC. This gives the protein CASSLRSGVSYNEQFF.

This clonotype has a handful of counts. The V call is TRBV18, the J call TRBJ1-1; D gene ambiguous. With 0 bases removed from V and 7 bases from J, the gap between germline ends came to 9 bases. Germline V gene sequence: CDR1 KGHSH, CDR2 LQKENI. This CDR3 is built from 13 residues. The CDR3 coding sequence is TGTGCCAGCTCACCACCAGCTTTGGGTGAAGCTTTCTTT. The encoded protein is CASSPPALGEAFF.

This clonotype was recorded many times. The chain links TRBV25-1 to TRBJ2-1; 10 nucleotides agree with TRBD1. J was trimmed by 6 bases and V by 7 bases; bases with no gene match: 9. The CDR3 consists of 15 residues. Per germline, CDR1 MGHDK and CDR2 SYGVNS. The CDR3 nucleotides read TGTGCCAGCACCTTGGCAGGGGACAGGGGCAATGAGCAGTTCTTC. As protein: CASTLAGDRGNEQFF.

The sample holds a few counts of this clonotype. The chain joins TRBV7-2 to TRBJ1-2; 7 bases are shared with TRBD1. The trim removed 6 bases at V and 6 bases at J, leaving 13 bases unmatched. Germline CDR1 is SGHTA and CDR2 is FQGNSA. This CDR3 is 15 amino acids long. CDR3 in amino acids: CASSRQGRNTNGYTF. For the CDR3, the DNA is TGTGCCAGCAGTCGACAGGGACGTAACACAAATGGCTACACCTTC.